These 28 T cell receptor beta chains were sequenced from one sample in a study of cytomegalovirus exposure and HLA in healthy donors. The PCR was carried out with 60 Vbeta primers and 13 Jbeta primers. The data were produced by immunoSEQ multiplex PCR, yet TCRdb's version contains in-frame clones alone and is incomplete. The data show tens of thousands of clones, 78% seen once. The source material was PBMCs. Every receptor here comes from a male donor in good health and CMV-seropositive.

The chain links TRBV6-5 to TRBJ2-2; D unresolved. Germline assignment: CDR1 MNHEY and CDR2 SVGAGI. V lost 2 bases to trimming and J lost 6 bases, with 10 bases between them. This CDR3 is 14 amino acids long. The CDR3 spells CASSYNTQAGELFF. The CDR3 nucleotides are TGTGCCAGCAGTTACAACACCCAGGCCGGGGAGCTGTTTTTT.

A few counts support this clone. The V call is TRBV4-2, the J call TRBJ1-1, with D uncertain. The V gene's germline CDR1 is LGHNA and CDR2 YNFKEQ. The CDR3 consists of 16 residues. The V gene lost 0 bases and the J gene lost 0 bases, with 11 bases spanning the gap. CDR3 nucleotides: TGTGCCAGCAGCCAAGATCCTCCGGGATTGAACACTGAAGCTTTCTTT. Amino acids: CASSQDPPGLNTEAFF.

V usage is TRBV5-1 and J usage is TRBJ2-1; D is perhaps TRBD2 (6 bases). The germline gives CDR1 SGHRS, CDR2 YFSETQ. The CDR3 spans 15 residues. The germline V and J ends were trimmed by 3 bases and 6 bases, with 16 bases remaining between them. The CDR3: CASSSGEVGGNEQFF. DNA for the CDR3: TGCGCCAGCAGCTCTGGAGAGGTGGGGGGCAATGAGCAGTTCTTC. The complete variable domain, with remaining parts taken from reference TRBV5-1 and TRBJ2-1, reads KAGVTQTPRYLIKTRGQQVTLSCSPISGHRSVSWYQQTPGQGLQFLFEYFSETQRNKGNFPGRFSGRQFSNSRSEMNVSTLELGDSALYLCASSSGEVGGNEQFFGPGTRLTVL.

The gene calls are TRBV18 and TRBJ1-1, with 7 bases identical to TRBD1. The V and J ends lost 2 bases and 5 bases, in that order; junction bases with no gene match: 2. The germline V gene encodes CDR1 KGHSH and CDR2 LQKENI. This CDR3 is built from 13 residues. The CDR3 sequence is CASSPDRETEAFF. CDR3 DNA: TGTGCCAGCTCACCAGACAGGGAGACTGAAGCTTTCTTT.

CDR3 sequence reads: CSARAGEQFF. For the CDR3, the DNA is TGCAGTGCTAGAGCAGGAGAGCAGTTCTTC. The V and J genes are TRBV20-1 and TRBJ2-1; D unclear. Germline lookup yields CDR1 DFQATT and CDR2 SNEGSKA (reference sequence). Trimming shortened V by 1 base and J by 10 bases, and 5 bases separated the two germline ends. There are 10 residues in the CDR3.

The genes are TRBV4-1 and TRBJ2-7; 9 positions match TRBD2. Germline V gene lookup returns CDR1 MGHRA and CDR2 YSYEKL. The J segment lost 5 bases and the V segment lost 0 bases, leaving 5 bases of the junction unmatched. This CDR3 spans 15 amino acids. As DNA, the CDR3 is TGCGCCAGCAGCCAAGAGGGGCTAGCGGGAAACGAGCAGTACTTC. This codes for CASSQEGLAGNEQYF.

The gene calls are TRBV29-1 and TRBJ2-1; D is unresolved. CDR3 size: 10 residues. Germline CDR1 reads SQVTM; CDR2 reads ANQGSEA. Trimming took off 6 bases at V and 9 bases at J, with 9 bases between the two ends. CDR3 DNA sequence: TGCAGCGTGCGGCCTGGTGAGCAGTTCTTC. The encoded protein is CSVRPGEQFF.

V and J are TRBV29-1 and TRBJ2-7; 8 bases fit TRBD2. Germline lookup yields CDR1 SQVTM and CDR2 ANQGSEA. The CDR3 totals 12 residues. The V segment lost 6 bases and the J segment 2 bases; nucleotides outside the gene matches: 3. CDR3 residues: CSVRGEAYEQYF. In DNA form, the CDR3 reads TGCAGCGTGCGGGGGGAGGCCTACGAGCAGTACTTC.

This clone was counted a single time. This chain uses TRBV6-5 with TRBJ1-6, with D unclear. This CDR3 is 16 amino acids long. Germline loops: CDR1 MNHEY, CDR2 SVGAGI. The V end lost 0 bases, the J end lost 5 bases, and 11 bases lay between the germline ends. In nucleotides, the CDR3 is TGTGCCAGCAGTTACTCGCGGGTAGCGGATAATTCACCCCTCCACTTT. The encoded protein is CASSYSRVADNSPLHF.

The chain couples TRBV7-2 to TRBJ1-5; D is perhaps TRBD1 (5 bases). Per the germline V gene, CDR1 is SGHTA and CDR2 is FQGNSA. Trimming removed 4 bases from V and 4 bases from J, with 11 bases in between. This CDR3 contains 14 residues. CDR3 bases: TGTGCCAGCAGCTCCGGACAAAAAAATCAGCCCCAGCATTTT. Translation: CASSSGQKNQPQHF. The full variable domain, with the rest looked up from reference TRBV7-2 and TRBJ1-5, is GAGVSQSPSNKVTEKGKDVELRCDPISGHTALYWYRQSLGQGLEFLIYFQGNSAPDKSGLPSDRFSAERTGGSVSTLTIQRTQQEDSAVYLCASSSGQKNQPQHFGDGTRLSIL.

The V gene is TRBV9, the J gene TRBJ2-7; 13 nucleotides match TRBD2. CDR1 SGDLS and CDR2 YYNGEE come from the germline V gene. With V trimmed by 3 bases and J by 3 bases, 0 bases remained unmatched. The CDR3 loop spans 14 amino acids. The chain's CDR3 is CASSGTSGSYEQYF. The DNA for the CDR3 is TGTGCCAGCAGCGGGACTAGCGGGAGCTACGAGCAGTACTTC.

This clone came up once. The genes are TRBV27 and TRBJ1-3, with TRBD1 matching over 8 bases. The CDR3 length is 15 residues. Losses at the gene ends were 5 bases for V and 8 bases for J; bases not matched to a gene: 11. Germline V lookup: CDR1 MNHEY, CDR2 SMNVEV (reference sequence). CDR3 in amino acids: CASSPGQAMRHTIYF. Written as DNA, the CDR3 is TGTGCCAGCAGTCCGGGACAGGCGATGAGACACACCATATATTTT.

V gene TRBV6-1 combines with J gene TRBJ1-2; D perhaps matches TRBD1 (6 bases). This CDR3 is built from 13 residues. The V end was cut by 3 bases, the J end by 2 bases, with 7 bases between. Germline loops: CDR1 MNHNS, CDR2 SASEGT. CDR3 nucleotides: TGTGCCAGCAGTGATACAGGGAACTATGGCTACACCTTC. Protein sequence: CASSDTGNYGYTF.

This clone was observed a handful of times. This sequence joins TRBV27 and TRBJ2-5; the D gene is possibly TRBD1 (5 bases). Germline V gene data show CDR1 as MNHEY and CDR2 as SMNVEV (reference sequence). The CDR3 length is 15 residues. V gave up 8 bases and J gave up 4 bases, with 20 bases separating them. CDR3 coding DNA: TGTGCCAGCCTTCTTGAGCCCAAGGGGCGAGAGACCCAGTACTTC. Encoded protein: CASLLEPKGRETQYF.

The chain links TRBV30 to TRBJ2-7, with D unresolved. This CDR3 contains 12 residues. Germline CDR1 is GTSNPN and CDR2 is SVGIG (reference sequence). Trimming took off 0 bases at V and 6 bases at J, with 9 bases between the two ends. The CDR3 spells CAWSVSGFEQYF. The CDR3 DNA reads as TGTGCCTGGAGTGTATCCGGGTTCGAGCAGTACTTC. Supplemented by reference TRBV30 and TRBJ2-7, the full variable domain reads SQTIHQWPATLVQPVGSPLSLECTVEGTSNPNLYWYRQAAGRGLQLLFYSVGIGQISSEVPQNLSASRPQDRQFILSSKKLLLSDSGFYLCAWSVSGFEQYFGPGTRLTVT.

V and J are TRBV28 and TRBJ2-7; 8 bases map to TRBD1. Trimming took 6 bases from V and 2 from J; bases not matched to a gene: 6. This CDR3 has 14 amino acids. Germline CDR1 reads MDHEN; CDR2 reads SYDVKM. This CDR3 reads CASRGTGRTYEQYF. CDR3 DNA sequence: TGTGCCAGCAGAGGGACAGGCCGAACCTACGAGCAGTACTTC. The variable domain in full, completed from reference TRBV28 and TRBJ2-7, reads DVKVTQSSRYLVKRTGEKVFLECVQDMDHENMFWYRQDPGLGLRLIYFSYDVKMKEKGDIPEGYSVSREKKERFSLILESASTNQTSMYLCASRGTGRTYEQYFGPGTRLTVT.

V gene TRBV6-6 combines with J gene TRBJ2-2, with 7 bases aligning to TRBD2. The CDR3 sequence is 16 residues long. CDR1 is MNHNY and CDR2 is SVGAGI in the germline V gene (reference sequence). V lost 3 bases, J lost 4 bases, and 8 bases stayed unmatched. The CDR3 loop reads CASSYRTSRGTGELFF. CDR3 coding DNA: TGTGCCAGCAGTTATCGGACTAGTCGCGGCACCGGGGAGCTGTTTTTT.

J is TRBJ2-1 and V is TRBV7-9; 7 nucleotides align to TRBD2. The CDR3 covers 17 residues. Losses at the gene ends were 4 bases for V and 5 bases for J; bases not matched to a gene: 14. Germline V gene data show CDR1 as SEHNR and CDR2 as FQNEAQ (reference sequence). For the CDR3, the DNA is TGTGCCAGCAGCTCACTAACCATAGCGGGTCAGAACAATGAGCAGTTCTTC. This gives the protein CASSSLTIAGQNNEQFF.

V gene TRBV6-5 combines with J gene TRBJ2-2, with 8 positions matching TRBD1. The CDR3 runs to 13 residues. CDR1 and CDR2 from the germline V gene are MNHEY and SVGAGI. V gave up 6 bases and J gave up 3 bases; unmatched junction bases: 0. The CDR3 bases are TGTGCCAGCAGACAGGGGGACACCGGGGAGCTGTTTTTT. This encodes CASRQGDTGELFF.

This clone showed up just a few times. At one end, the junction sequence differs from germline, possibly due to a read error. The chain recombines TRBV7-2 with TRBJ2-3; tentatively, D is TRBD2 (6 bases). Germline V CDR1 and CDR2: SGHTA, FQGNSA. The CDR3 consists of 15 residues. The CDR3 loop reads CASSLAYERTDTQYF. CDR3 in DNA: TGTGCCAGCAGCCTAGCGTATGAGAGGACAGATACGCAGTATTTT.

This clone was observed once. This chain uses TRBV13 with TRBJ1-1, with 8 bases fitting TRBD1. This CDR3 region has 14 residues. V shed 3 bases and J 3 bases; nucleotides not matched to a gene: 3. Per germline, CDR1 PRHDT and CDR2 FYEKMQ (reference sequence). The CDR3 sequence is CASSLNRGDTEAFF. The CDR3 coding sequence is TGTGCCAGCAGCTTGAACAGGGGGGACACTGAAGCTTTCTTT.

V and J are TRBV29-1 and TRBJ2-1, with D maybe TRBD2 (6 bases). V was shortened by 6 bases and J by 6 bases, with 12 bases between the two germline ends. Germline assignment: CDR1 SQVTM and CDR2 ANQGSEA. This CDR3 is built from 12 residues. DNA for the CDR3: TGCAGCGTCCGACTAGGACCCAATGAGCAGTTCTTC. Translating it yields CSVRLGPNEQFF.

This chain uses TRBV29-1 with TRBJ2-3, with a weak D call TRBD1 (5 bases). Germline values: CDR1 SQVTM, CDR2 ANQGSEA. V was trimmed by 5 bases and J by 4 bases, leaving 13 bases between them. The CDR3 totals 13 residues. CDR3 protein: CSVKGRVSDTQYF. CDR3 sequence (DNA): TGCAGCGTTAAGGGCAGGGTGTCAGATACGCAGTATTTT.

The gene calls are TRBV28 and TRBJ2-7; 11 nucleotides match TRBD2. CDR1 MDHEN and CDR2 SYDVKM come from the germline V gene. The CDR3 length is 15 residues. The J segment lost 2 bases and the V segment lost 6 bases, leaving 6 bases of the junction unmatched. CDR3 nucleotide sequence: TGTGCCAGCAGAGTCACTAGCGGGGGAGCCTACGAGCAGTACTTC. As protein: CASRVTSGGAYEQYF. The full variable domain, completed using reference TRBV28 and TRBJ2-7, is DVKVTQSSRYLVKRTGEKVFLECVQDMDHENMFWYRQDPGLGLRLIYFSYDVKMKEKGDIPEGYSVSREKKERFSLILESASTNQTSMYLCASRVTSGGAYEQYFGPGTRLTVT.

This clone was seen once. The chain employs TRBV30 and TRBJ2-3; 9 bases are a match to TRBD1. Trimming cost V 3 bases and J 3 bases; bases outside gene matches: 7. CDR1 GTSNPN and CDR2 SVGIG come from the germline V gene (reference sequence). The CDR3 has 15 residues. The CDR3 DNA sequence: TGTGCCTGGAGCCCGGGACAGGGCCCAACAGATACGCAGTATTTT. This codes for CAWSPGQGPTDTQYF.

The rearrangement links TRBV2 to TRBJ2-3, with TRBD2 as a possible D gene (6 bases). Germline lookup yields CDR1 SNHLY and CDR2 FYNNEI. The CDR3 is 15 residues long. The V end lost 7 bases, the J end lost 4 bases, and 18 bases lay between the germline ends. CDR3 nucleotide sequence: TGTGCCAGCATGAAGGCGGGGATTTTACCAGATACGCAGTATTTT. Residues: CASMKAGILPDTQYF.

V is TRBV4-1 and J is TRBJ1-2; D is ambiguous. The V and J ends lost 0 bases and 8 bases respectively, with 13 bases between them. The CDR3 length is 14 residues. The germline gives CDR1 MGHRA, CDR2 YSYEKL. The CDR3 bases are TGCGCCAGCAGCCAAGAAGAAGGTGCGGGCGGCTACACCTTC. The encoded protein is CASSQEEGAGGYTF.

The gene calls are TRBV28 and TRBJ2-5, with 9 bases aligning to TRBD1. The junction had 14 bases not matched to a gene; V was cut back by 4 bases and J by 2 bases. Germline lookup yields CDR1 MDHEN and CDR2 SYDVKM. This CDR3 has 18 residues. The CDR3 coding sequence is TGTGCCAGCAGTTCCCTGTCCCGGACAGGGGCCCTACAAGAGACCCAGTACTTC. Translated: CASSSLSRTGALQETQYF.